One sample yielded the 30 T cell receptor beta chains listed below, sequenced in a study of T cell responses to AZD1222 COVID-19 vaccine. This table comes from immunoSEQ multiplex PCR, and its TCRdb copy is limited to in-frame clones, with some not included. The sample has 90,000 to 150,000 clones, around 93% seen once. The sequenced sample was peripheral blood, obtained 28 days after the second AZD1222 dose. All receptors come from an adult who received the AZD1222 COVID-19 vaccine.

The chain couples TRBV28 to TRBJ1-6, with D possibly matching TRBD1 (5 bases). The V gene lost 6 bases and the J gene lost 8 bases, with 11 bases spanning the gap. The CDR3 sequence is 13 residues long. From germline, CDR1 is MDHEN and CDR2 SYDVKM. The CDR3 sequence is CASRGGTDSPLHF. CDR3 DNA sequence: TGTGCCAGCAGGGGGGGGACGGATTCACCCCTCCACTTT.

The V gene is TRBV28, the J gene TRBJ1-1; D is uncertain. Germline assignment: CDR1 MDHEN and CDR2 SYDVKM. This CDR3 region has 14 residues. Trimming shortened V by 4 bases and J by 3 bases, and 12 bases separated the two germline ends. The CDR3 region has the DNA TGTGCCAGCAGTTCCCCCGGTAGCGACACTGAAGCTTTCTTT. Translating it yields CASSSPGSDTEAFF. Using reference TRBV28 and TRBJ1-1 for the parts outside the CDR3, the full variable domain is DVKVTQSSRYLVKRTGEKVFLECVQDMDHENMFWYRQDPGLGLRLIYFSYDVKMKEKGDIPEGYSVSREKKERFSLILESASTNQTSMYLCASSSPGSDTEAFFGQGTRLTVV.

The chain recombines TRBV7-2 with TRBJ2-1; D is ambiguous. The CDR3 sequence is 14 residues long. Deletions cut 2 bases from V and 3 bases from J, with 8 bases between. From germline, CDR1 is SGHTA and CDR2 FQGNSA. CDR3 DNA sequence: TGTGCCAGCAGCTTAAAGCTGCTCTACAATGAGCAGTTCTTC. Its protein product is CASSLKLLYNEQFF.

The J gene is TRBJ2-1, the V gene TRBV20-1; D is unclear. With 5 bases removed from V and 8 bases from J, the gap between germline ends came to 10 bases. There are 11 residues in the CDR3. Per germline, CDR1 DFQATT and CDR2 SNEGSKA (reference sequence). The DNA for the CDR3 is TGCAGTGCTGTCCCTTCCCATGAGCAGTTCTTC. Protein: CSAVPSHEQFF.

The chain has TRBV27 and TRBJ2-1; 8 bases are shared with TRBD2. The V segment lost 6 bases and the J segment 0 bases; nucleotides outside the gene matches: 7. CDR3 length: 16 amino acids. The germline V gene has CDR1 MNHEY and CDR2 SMNVEV (reference sequence). CDR3 nucleotides: TGTGCCAGCAGCTCCCGGGGGGGTAGCTCCTACAATGAGCAGTTCTTC. Protein sequence: CASSSRGGSSYNEQFF.

This clone was seen just once. The chain couples TRBV2 to TRBJ2-5, with D tentatively TRBD2 (6 bases). V lost 8 bases, J lost 6 bases, and 19 bases lay in between. The CDR3 has 14 amino acids. Germline CDR1 reads SNHLY; CDR2 reads FYNNEI. Here the CDR3 DNA reads TGTGCCAGCGGATCCGGGACGGGGGTGAAGACCCAGTACTTC. It translates to CASGSGTGVKTQYF.

The chain is built from TRBV28 and TRBJ1-4, with TRBD1 as a possible D gene (5 bases). The CDR3 contains 14 residues. Trimming stripped 3 bases from V and 8 bases from J, with 13 bases between. CDR1 is MDHEN, CDR2 SYDVKM, per germline. The CDR3 spells CASSFSTVYEKLFF. The CDR3 bases are TGTGCCAGCAGTTTCTCGACAGTCTACGAAAAACTGTTTTTT.

The rearrangement links TRBV29-1 to TRBJ1-2; 7 nucleotides match TRBD1. The CDR3 has 14 residues. V shed 6 bases and J 2 bases; nucleotides not matched to a gene: 9. CDR1 SQVTM and CDR2 ANQGSEA come from the germline V gene. The CDR3 nucleotides are TGCAGCGTCGCCGCACTACAGGGGAACTATGGCTACACCTTC. This encodes CSVAALQGNYGYTF.

V and J are TRBV16 and TRBJ1-2; D unclear. Per germline, CDR1 KGHSY and CDR2 FQNENV. This CDR3 comprises 16 residues. Trimming took 4 bases from V and 0 from J, leaving 15 bases between them. The CDR3 sequence is CASSPTRMGTNYGYTF. The CDR3 region has the DNA TGTGCCAGCAGCCCCACGCGGATGGGAACTAACTATGGCTACACCTTC.

The chain is built from TRBV5-1 and TRBJ1-6, with D perhaps TRBD1 (5 bases). This CDR3 region has 15 residues. Germline V CDR1 and CDR2: SGHRS, YFSETQ. Trimming took 2 bases from V and 8 from J, leaving 14 bases between them. The CDR3 reads CASSFSYGGDSPLHF. The CDR3 coding sequence is TGCGCCAGCAGCTTTTCCTATGGGGGGGATTCACCCCTCCACTTT.

The gene calls are TRBV6-6 and TRBJ1-5, with D maybe TRBD1 (5 bases). The CDR3 covers 13 residues. Germline CDR1 is MNHNY and CDR2 is SVGAGI (reference sequence). With 9 bases removed from V and 3 bases from J, the gap between germline ends came to 12 bases. The CDR3 loop is CASQTDYNQPQHF. DNA of the CDR3: TGTGCCAGTCAGACAGACTACAATCAGCCCCAGCATTTT.

A single count supports this clone. V usage is TRBV3-1 (or the pseudogene TRBV3-2) and J usage is TRBJ2-5, with 7 bases matching TRBD2. The CDR3 has 16 amino acids. Germline loops: CDR1 LGHDT, CDR2 YNNKEL (reference sequence). Trimming removed 0 bases from V and 2 bases from J; junction bases left unmatched: 6. CDR3 coding DNA: TGTGCCAGCAGCCAAGATTACGAAGCGGGGCAAGAGACCCAGTACTTC. It specifies CASSQDYEAGQETQYF.

The J gene is TRBJ2-3, the V gene TRBV3-1 (or the pseudogene TRBV3-2), with 9 bases identical to TRBD2. Germline assignment: CDR1 LGHDT and CDR2 YNNKEL (reference sequence). The length of the CDR3 is 13 residues. V was pared by 3 bases and J by 14 bases, with 9 bases of the junction left unmatched. CDR3 bases: TGTGCCAGCAGCCATGAAGGACTAGCGATACTGTATTTT. This sequence encodes CASSHEGLAILYF.

The rearrangement links TRBV3-1 (or the pseudogene TRBV3-2) to TRBJ2-7, with D perhaps being TRBD1 or TRBD2 (5 bases each). The CDR3 has 16 residues. With 5 bases removed from V and 4 bases from J, the gap between germline ends came to 21 bases. Germline lookup yields CDR1 LGHDT and CDR2 YNNKEL (reference sequence). CDR3 in amino acids: CASSRAFDSRGYEQYF. The CDR3 nucleotides read TGTGCCAGCAGCAGGGCCTTCGATTCGAGGGGATACGAGCAGTACTTC.

This clone was picked up a small number of times. The chain employs TRBV15 and TRBJ2-1; 7 bases align to TRBD1. This CDR3 has 18 amino acids. V lost 0 bases, J lost 2 bases, and 10 bases stayed unmatched. The germline gives CDR1 LNHNV, CDR2 YYDKDF (reference sequence). CDR3 coding DNA: TGTGCCACCAGCAGAGATCTAATAACAGGGGTGGCCTACAATGAGCAGTTCTTC. Protein product: CATSRDLITGVAYNEQFF.

The chain employs TRBV5-1 and TRBJ2-6; the D gene could be TRBD1 or TRBD2 (6 bases each). The CDR3 consists of 17 residues. Trimming took off 0 bases at V and 0 bases at J, with 10 bases between the two ends. The germline CDR1 and CDR2 sequences are SGHRS and YFSETQ. CDR3 amino acids: CASSLGGASSGANVLTF. The CDR3 coding sequence is TGCGCCAGCAGCTTGGGGGGGGCGAGCTCTGGGGCCAACGTCCTGACTTTC.

The chain recombines TRBV3-1 (or the pseudogene TRBV3-2) with TRBJ2-2; TRBD1 matches 8 bases. The CDR3 contains 15 residues. After removal of 4 bases from V and 0 bases from J, the junction contained 1 base not matched to a gene. The germline V gene has CDR1 LGHDT and CDR2 YNNKEL (reference sequence). The CDR3 DNA sequence: TGTGCCAGCAGCCCACAGGGGGCGAACACCGGGGAGCTGTTTTTT. Protein product: CASSPQGANTGELFF.

Only one count was recorded for this clone. This sequence joins TRBV28 and TRBJ2-3; a weak D match, TRBD2 (6 bases). Trimming cost V 3 bases and J 2 bases, with 9 bases left between them. Germline V CDR1 and CDR2: MDHEN, SYDVKM. CDR3 size: 14 residues. The CDR3 here is CASSFLAYTDTQYF. The CDR3 DNA is TGTGCCAGCAGTTTTCTAGCGTACACAGATACGCAGTATTTT.

The chain carries TRBV29-1 and TRBJ1-2, with D perhaps TRBD1 (6 bases). The V end lost 6 bases, the J end lost 0 bases, and 11 bases lay between the germline ends. The CDR3 has 13 residues. Looked up from germline, CDR1 is SQVTM and CDR2 is ANQGSEA. CDR3 sequence (DNA): TGCAGCGTACAGGGCACACCTAACTATGGCTACACCTTC. Translation gives CSVQGTPNYGYTF.

This clone was observed a few times. V is TRBV28 and J is TRBJ1-2; D unclear. Trimming pared 4 bases from V and 8 bases from J, leaving 8 bases between. Germline lookup yields CDR1 MDHEN and CDR2 SYDVKM. The CDR3 is 11 residues long. Here the CDR3 DNA reads TGTGCCAGCAGTTCGATAGAGGGCTACACCTTC. Translation gives CASSSIEGYTF.

This CDR3 is CASSSWRQETQYF. The CDR3 coding sequence is TGTGCCAGCAGCTCCTGGAGGCAAGAGACCCAGTACTTC. The chain uses TRBV9 and TRBJ2-5, with a possible D match to TRBD2 (5 bases). With 4 bases removed from V and 2 bases from J, the gap between germline ends came to 9 bases. The CDR3 is 13 residues long. Looked up from germline, CDR1 is SGDLS and CDR2 is YYNGEE.

The chain joins TRBV4-1 to TRBJ1-1; 7 bases fit TRBD1. CDR1 is MGHRA, CDR2 YSYEKL, per germline. This CDR3 has 16 amino acids. Trimming removed 0 bases from V and 3 bases from J; junction bases left unmatched: 7. The CDR3 here is CASSQEGTATYTEAFF. Here the CDR3 DNA reads TGCGCCAGCAGCCAAGAGGGGACAGCTACTTACACTGAAGCTTTCTTT.

The V call is TRBV18, the J call TRBJ1-6, with 7 bases identical to TRBD1. V dropped 6 bases and J dropped 8; count of bases not matched to a gene: 10. The germline gives CDR1 KGHSH, CDR2 LQKENI. The CDR3 totals 15 residues. For the CDR3, the DNA is TGTGCCAGCTCCCTACAGACAGGGAGGGATTCACCCCTCCACTTT. It translates to CASSLQTGRDSPLHF.

The chain combines TRBV2 with TRBJ2-3, with 13 bases fitting TRBD2. The ends lost 9 bases at V and 4 bases at J; junction bases unmatched: 7. Per germline, CDR1 SNHLY and CDR2 FYNNEI. The CDR3 spans 15 residues. CDR3 in amino acids: CARSRTSGSSDTQYF. In nucleotides, the CDR3 is TGTGCCAGGTCAAGGACTAGCGGGAGTTCAGATACGCAGTATTTT.

The rearrangement joins TRBV2 to TRBJ2-3; D unclear. CDR1 is SNHLY, CDR2 FYNNEI, per germline. Trimming took off 5 bases at V and 2 bases at J, with 2 bases between the two ends. The CDR3 extends over 11 amino acids. CDR3 coding DNA: TGTGCCAGCAGTAACACAGATACGCAGTATTTT. Translation: CASSNTDTQYF.

This chain joins TRBV19 and TRBJ2-7, with TRBD2 identical over 8 bases. Germline trimming cut 1 base from V and 5 bases from J; bases unmatched to any gene: 7. Germline CDR1 reads LNHDA; CDR2 reads SQIVND (reference sequence). This CDR3 spans 15 amino acids. The CDR3: CASSIGGSGKHEQYF. The CDR3 DNA reads as TGTGCCAGTAGTATAGGCGGTAGCGGGAAGCACGAGCAGTACTTC.

The rearrangement links TRBV21-1 to TRBJ1-5; the D call in the table, TRBD1, was not verified against the DNA. TRBV21-1 is a listed pseudogene. This CDR3 comprises 18 residues. The CDR3 coding sequence is TGTGCCAGCAGCAAATGGGGTCATCCAGGGATGGGCAATCAGCCCCAGCATTTT. Amino acids: CASSKWGHPGMGNQPQHF.

The rearrangement links TRBV27 to TRBJ2-1; D unresolved. The ends were cut back, 3 bases at V and 3 bases at J, with 15 bases in the middle. The CDR3 covers 16 residues. The germline V gene has CDR1 MNHEY and CDR2 SMNVEV (reference sequence). The CDR3 reads CASSFSLLKGYNEQFF. Here the CDR3 DNA reads TGTGCCAGCAGTTTCTCTCTACTGAAGGGCTACAATGAGCAGTTCTTC.

The rearrangement links TRBV3-1 (or the pseudogene TRBV3-2) to TRBJ2-7; 12 positions match TRBD2. CDR1 and CDR2 from the germline V gene are LGHDT and YNNKEL (reference sequence). The CDR3 is 15 residues long. The V segment lost 1 base and the J segment 6 bases; nucleotides outside the gene matches: 4. CDR3 in amino acids: CASSQVGLAGSEQYF. CDR3 sequence (DNA): TGTGCCAGCAGCCAAGTCGGACTAGCGGGGAGCGAGCAGTACTTC.

The V call is TRBV10-2, the J call TRBJ2-7; TRBD2 matches at 7 bases. Germline V gene sequence: CDR1 WSHSY, CDR2 SAAADI. V lost 6 bases, J lost 5 bases, and 7 bases stayed unmatched. The CDR3 is 13 amino acids. This CDR3 is CASSDAGEDEQYF. CDR3 in DNA: TGCGCCAGCAGCGACGCGGGAGAAGACGAGCAGTACTTC.